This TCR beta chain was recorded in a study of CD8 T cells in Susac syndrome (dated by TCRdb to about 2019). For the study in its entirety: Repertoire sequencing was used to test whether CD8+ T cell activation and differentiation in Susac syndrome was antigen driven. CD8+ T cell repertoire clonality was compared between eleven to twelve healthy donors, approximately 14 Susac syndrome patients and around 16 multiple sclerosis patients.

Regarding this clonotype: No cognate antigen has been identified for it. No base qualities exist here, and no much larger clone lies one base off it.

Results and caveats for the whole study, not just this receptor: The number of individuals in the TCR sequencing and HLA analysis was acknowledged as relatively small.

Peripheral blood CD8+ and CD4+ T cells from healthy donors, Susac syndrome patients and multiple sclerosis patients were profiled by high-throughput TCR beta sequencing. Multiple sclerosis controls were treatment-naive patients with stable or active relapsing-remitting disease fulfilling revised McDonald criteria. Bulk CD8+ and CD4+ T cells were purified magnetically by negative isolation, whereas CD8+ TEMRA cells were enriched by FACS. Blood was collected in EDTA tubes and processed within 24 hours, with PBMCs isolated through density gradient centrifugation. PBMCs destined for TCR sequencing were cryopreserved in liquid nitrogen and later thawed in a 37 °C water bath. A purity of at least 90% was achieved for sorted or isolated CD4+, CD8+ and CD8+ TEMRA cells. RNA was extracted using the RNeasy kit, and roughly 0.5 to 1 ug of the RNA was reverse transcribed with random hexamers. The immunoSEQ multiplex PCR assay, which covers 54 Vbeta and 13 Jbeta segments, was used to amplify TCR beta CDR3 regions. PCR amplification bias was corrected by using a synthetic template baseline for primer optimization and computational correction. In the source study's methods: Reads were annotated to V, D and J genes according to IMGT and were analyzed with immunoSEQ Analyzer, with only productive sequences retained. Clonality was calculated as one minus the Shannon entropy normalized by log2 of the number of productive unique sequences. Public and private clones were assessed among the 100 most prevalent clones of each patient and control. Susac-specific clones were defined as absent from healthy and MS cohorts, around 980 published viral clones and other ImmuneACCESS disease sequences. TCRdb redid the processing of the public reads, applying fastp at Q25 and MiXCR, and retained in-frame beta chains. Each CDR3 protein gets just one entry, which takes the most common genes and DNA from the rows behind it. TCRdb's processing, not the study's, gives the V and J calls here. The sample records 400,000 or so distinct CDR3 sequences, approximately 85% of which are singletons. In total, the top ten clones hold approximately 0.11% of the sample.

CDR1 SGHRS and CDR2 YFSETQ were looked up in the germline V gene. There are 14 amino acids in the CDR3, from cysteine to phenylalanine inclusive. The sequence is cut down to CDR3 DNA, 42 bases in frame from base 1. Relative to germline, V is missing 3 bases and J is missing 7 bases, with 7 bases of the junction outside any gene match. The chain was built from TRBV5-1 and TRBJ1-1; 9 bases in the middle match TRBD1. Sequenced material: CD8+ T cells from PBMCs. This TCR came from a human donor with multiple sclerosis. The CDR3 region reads CASSWETGGGEAFF. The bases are TGCGCCAGCAGCTGGGAGACAGGGGGAGGTGAAGCTTTCTTT. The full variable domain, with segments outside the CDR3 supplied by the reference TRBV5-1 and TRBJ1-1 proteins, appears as KAGVTQTPRYLIKTRGQQVTLSCSPISGHRSVSWYQQTPGQGLQFLFEYFSETQRNKGNFPGRFSGRQFSNSRSEMNVSTLELGDSALYLCASSWETGGGEAFFGQGTRLTVV.